This T cell receptor beta chain was observed in a study of T cell responses to AZD1222 COVID-19 vaccine. The germline V gene encodes CDR1 MDHEN and CDR2 SYDVKM. V dropped 5 bases and J dropped 2 bases, with 13 bases sitting between them. The CDR3 is made up of 15 amino acids. Assay used: immunoSEQ multiplex PCR; TCRdb lists only in-frame clones, some missing. The table has around 140,000 clones, around 84% seen once; the top ten hold approximately 4.7%. Findings and limits, study-wide: An increase in Spike-specific TCR breadth and depth was observed after two AZD1222 doses. The donor cohort was predominantly white British with a female majority, and clonal diversity may have been underestimated. Targeting of unmutated variant regions was reportedly seen in nearly half of spike-specific TCRs. Baseline serology detected seropositivity in only 6 or 7 AZD1222 recipients.

As for this clone: Its matching antigen is unknown.

This chain links TRBV28 with TRBJ1-5; TRBD1 is a possible D gene (6 bases). This clonotype was obtained from an adult who received the AZD1222 COVID-19 vaccine. This sample comprised peripheral blood, obtained 28 days after the second AZD1222 dose. The CDR3 DNA reads TGTGCCAGCAGTCCTACAGGGCGCGGCAATCAGCCCCAGCATTTT. Translating gives CASSPTGRGNQPQHF.